This TCR beta chain emerged from a study of OX40 agonist ivuxolimab in advanced cancers. Study summary: Ivuxolimab, an antibody acting as an agonist of OX40 (CD134), was used to treat patients. Antecedent anti-PD-1, anti-PD-L1 or anti-CTLA-4 therapy was permissible, with roughly 36% having received some.

The length of the CDR3 is 16 residues. V gave up 4 bases and J gave up 7 bases, with 19 bases separating them. Per the germline V gene, CDR1 is MNHNS and CDR2 is SASEGT. In the case of this clone: The antigen is not known.

The table came from immunoSEQ multiplex PCR; TCRdb's copy has only in-frame clones and leaves some out. The data contain tens of thousands of clones, roughly 85% of them seen just once; the ten biggest clones take up roughly 0.5%. Whole-study results and caveats: Some of the lowest clonal expansion was seen in partial responders at 0.1-3.0 mg/kg. In the 0.1 to 3.0 mg/kg range, CD4+ and CD8+ blood T cells had expanded clonally by week 6.

The rearrangement links TRBV6-1 to TRBJ1-4, with D perhaps TRBD1 (6 bases). The sequence was obtained from an adult with an advanced solid tumor such as melanoma, head and neck, liver or kidney cancer. The input for sequencing was CD4+ or CD8+ T cells sorted from blood, taken in a trial of the OX40 agonist ivuxolimab. This CDR3 is CASSGPTGRSGEKLFF. CDR3 in DNA: TGTGCCAGCAGTGGACCCACAGGGCGCTCTGGTGAAAAACTGTTTTTT.